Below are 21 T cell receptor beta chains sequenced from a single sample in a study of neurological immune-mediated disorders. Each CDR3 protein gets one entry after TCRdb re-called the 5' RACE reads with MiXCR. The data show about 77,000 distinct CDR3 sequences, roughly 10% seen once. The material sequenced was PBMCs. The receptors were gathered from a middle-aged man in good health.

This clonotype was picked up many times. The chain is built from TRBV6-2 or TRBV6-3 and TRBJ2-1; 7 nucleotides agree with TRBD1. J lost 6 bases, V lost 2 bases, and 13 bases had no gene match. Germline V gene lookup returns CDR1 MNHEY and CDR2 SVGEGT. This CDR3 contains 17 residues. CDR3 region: CASSYPPRTGAGNEQFF. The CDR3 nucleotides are TGTGCCAGCAGTTACCCCCCCCGGACAGGTGCGGGCAATGAGCAGTTCTTC.

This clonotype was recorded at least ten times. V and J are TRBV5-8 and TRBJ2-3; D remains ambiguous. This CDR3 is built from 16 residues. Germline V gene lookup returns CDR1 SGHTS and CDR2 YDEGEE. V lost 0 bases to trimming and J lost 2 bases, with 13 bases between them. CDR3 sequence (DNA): TGTGCCAGCAGCTTGGGGTCCTACTCCAACACAGATACGCAGTATTTT. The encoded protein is CASSLGSYSNTDTQYF.

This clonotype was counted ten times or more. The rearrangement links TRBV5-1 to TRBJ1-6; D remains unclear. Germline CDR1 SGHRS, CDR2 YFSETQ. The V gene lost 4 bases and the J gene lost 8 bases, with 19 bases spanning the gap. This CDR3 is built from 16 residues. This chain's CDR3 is CASSPTIRSEDSPLHF. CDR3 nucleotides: TGCGCCAGCAGCCCAACAATTCGGAGCGAGGATTCACCCCTCCACTTT.

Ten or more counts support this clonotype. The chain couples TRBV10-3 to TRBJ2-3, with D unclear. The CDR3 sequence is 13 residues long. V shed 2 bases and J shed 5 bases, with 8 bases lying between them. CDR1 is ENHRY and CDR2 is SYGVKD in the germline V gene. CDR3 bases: TGTGCCATCAGTGAGCTCGCGAGAGATACGCAGTATTTT. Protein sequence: CAISELARDTQYF.

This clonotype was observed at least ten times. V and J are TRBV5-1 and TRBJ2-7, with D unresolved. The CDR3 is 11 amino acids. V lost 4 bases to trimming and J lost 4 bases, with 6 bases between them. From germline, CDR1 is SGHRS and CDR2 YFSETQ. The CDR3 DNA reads TGCGCCAGCAGCGAAAGATACGAGCAGTACTTC. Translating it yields CASSERYEQYF.

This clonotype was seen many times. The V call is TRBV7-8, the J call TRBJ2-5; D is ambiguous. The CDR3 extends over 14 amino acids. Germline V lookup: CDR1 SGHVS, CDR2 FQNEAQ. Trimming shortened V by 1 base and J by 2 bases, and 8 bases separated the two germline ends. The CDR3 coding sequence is TGTGCCAGCAGCTTAGAAGGGATACAAGAGACCCAGTACTTC. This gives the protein CASSLEGIQETQYF.

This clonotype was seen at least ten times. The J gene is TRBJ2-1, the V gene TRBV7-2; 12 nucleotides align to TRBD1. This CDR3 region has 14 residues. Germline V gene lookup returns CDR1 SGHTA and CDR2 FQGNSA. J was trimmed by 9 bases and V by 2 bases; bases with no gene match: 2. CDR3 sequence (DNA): TGTGCCAGCAGCTTAAGGGACAGGGGGCCTGAGCAGTTCTTC. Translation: CASSLRDRGPEQFF.

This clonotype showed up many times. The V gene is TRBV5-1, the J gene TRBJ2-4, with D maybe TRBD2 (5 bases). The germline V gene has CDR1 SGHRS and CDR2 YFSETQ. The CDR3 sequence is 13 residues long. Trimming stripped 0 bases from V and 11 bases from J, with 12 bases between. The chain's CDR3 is CASSLGAGDLQYF. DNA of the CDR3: TGCGCCAGCAGCTTGGGGGCGGGTGACCTTCAGTACTTC. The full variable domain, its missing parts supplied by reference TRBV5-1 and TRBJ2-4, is KAGVTQTPRYLIKTRGQQVTLSCSPISGHRSVSWYQQTPGQGLQFLFEYFSETQRNKGNFPGRFSGRQFSNSRSEMNVSTLELGDSALYLCASSLGAGDLQYFGAGTRLSVL.

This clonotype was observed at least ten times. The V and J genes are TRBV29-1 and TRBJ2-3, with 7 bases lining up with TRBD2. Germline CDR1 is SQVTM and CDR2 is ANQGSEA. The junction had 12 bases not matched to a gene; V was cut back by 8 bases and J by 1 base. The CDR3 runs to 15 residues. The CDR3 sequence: CSSSGAGVGTDTQYF. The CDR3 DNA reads TGCAGCTCCAGTGGGGCGGGAGTTGGCACAGATACGCAGTATTTT.

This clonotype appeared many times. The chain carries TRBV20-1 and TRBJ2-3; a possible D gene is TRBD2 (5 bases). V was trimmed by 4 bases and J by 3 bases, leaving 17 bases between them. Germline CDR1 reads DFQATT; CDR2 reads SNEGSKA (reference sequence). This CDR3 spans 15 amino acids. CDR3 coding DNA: TGCAGTGCTACGAGCCTTAAGGAGGTTACAGATACGCAGTATTTT. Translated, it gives CSATSLKEVTDTQYF.

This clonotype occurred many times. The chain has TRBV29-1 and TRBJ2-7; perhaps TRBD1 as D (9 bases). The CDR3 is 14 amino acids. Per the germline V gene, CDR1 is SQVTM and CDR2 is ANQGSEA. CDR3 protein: CGIGGGTGRNEQYF. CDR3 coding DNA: TGCGGCATTGGCGGGGGGACAGGGAGGAACGAGCAGTACTTC.

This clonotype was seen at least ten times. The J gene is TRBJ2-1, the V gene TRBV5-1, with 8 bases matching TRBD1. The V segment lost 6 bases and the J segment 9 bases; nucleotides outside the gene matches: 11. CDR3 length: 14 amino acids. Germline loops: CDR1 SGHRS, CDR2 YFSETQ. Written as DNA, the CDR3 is TGCGCCAGCAAGCCCGCCGACAGGGGTGGTGAGCAGTTCTTC. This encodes CASKPADRGGEQFF.

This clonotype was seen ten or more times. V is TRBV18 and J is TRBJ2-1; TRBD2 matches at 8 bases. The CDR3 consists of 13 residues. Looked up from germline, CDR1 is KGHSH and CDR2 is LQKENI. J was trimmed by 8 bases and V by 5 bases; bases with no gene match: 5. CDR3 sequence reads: CASSIGRDDEQFF. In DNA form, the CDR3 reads TGTGCCAGCTCAATCGGGAGGGACGATGAGCAGTTCTTC.

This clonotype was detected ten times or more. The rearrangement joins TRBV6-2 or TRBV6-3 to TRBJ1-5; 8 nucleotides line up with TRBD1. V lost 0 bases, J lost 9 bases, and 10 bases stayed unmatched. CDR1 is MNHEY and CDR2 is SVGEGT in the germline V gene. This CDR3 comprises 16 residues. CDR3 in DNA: TGTGCCAGCAGTTACTCTTCCGGGACAGGCTATAGGCCCCAGCATTTT. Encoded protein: CASSYSSGTGYRPQHF.

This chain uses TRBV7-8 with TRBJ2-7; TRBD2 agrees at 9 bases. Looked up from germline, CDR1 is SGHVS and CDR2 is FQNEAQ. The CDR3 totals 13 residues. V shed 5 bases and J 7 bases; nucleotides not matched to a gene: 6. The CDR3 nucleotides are TGTGCCAGCAGCCATAGCGGGAGCCAAGAGCAGTACTTC. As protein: CASSHSGSQEQYF.

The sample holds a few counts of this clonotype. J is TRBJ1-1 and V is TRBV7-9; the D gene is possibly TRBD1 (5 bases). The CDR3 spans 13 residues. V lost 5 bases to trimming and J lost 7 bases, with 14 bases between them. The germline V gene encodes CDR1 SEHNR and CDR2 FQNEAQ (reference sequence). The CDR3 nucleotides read TGTGCCAGCAGCCACCGGGACCCCATTGAAGCTTTCTTT. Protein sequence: CASSHRDPIEAFF. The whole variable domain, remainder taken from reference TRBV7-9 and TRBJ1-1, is DTGVSQNPRHKITKRGQNVTFRCDPISEHNRLYWYRQTLGQGPEFLTYFQNEAQLEKSRLLSDRFSAERPKGSFSTLEIQRTEQGDSAMYLCASSHRDPIEAFFGQGTRLTVV.

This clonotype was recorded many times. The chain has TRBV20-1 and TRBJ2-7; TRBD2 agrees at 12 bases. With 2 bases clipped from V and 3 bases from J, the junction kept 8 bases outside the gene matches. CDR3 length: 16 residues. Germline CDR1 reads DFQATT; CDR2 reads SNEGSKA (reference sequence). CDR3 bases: TGCAGTGCTAGACACCTAGCGGGGGGGGGCGGCTACGAGCAGTACTTC. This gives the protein CSARHLAGGGGYEQYF.

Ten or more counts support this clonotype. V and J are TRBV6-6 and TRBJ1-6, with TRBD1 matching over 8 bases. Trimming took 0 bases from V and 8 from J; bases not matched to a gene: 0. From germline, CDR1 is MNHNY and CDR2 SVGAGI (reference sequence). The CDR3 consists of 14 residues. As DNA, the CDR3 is TGTGCCAGCAGTTACTCGGACAGGGATTCACCCCTCCACTTT. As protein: CASSYSDRDSPLHF.

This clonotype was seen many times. The CDR3 DNA reads as TGTGCCAGCAGCTTGGAAGGGCAGGGGGCCTGGGAGACCCAGTACTTC. Its protein is CASSLEGQGAWETQYF. The chain uses TRBV5-5 and TRBJ2-5; 8 positions agree with TRBD1. Germline lookup yields CDR1 SGHKS and CDR2 YYEKEE (reference sequence). The CDR3 sequence is 16 residues long. Trimming cost V 0 bases and J 5 bases; bases outside gene matches: 9.

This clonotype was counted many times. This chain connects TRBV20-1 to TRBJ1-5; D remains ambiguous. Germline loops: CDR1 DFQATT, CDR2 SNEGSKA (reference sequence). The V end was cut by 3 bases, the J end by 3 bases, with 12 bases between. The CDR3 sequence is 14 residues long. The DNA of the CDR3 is TGCAGTGCTAGTGAGTACAGCCCCAATCAGCCCCAGCATTTT. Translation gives CSASEYSPNQPQHF.

Written as DNA, the CDR3 is TGTGCCAGCAGCCATACGACAGGGAACTATGGCTACACCTTC. It codes for CASSHTTGNYGYTF. The chain links TRBV14 to TRBJ1-2; the match to TRBD1 covers 7 bases. Germline values: CDR1 SGHDN, CDR2 FVKESK. After removal of 3 bases from V and 2 bases from J, the junction contained 3 bases not matched to a gene. The CDR3 is 14 amino acids.